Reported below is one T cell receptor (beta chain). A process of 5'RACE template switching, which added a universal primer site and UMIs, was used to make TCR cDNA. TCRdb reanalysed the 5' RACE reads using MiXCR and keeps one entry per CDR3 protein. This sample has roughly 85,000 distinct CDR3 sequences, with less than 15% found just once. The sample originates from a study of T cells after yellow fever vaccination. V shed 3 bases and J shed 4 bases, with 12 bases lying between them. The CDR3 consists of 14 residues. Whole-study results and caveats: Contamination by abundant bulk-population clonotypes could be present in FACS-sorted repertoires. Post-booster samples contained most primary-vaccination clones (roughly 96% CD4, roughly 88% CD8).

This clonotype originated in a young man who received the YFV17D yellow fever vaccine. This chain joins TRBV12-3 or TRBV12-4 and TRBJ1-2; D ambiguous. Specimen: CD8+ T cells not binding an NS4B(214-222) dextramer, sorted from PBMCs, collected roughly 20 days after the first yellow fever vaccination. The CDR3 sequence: CASSFLGGIYGYTF. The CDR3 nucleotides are TGTGCCAGCAGTTTTTTGGGAGGGATCTATGGCTACACCTTC.